This TCR beta chain was documented in a study of beta chain features in type 1 diabetes. The study's findings and limits: Among patients with Type 1 diabetes, TCRB CDR3s were moderately but significantly shorter in every one of the four CD4+ subsets.

Reverse transcription of all isolated RNA meant that expressed TCRB transcripts were sequenced. Profiling relied on immunoSEQ multiplex PCR, and the TCRdb table lists in-frame clones only, not all of them. This table has hundreds of thousands of clones, about 14% appearing once. In germline, CDR1 is SNHLY, CDR2 FYNNEI. Trimming took 8 bases from V and 2 from J; bases not matched to a gene: 2. This CDR3 has 13 amino acids. As concerns this clone: Its antigen remains unidentified.

The chain recombines TRBV2 with TRBJ1-2; 10 bases match TRBD1. What was sequenced was naive CD4+ T cells from blood. The receptor was derived from a man aged 18 to 35 with type 1 diabetes. The CDR3 loop is CASATGGNYGYTF. CDR3 DNA sequence: TGTGCCAGCGCGACAGGGGGCAACTATGGCTACACCTTC.